What follows describes a single T cell receptor (beta chain). These data belong to a study of blood T cell repertoires in COVID-19. Study context: Specimens from acute and convalescent COVID-19 originated in the United States, Italy and Spain.

The CDR3 has 13 residues. Germline V gene sequence: CDR1 SGHNT, CDR2 YENEEA. Trimming pared 4 bases from V and 6 bases from J, leaving 10 bases between. Authors' methods: Quantification of nucleated cells was approximated via reference gene primer amplification. Repertoires were generated with immunoSEQ multiplex PCR, while TCRdb's copy carries only in-frame clones and drops some. V and J calls and clone size follow that table, whereas D and trimming were derived from the DNA. The table has about 100,000 clones, approximately 84% seen once. The receptor was isolated from a man in his thirties or forties in a cohort sampled during active COVID-19. Sequencing was done on a sample of peripheral blood. The rearrangement joins TRBV11-3 to TRBJ2-1, with D unresolved. The CDR3 reads CASSSQRSNEQFF. The CDR3 DNA is TGTGCCAGCAGCTCGCAGAGGTCCAATGAGCAGTTCTTC.